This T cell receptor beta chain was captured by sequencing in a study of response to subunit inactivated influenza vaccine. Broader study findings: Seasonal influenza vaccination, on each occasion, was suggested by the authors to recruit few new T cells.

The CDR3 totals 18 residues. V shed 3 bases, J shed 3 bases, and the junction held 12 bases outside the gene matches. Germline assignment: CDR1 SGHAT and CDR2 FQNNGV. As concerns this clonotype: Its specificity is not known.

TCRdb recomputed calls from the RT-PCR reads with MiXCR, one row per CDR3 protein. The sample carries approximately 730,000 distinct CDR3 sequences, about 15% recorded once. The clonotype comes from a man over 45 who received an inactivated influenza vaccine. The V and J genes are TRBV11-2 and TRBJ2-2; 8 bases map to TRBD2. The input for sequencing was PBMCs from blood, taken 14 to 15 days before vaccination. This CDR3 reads CASSFRWPAGGDTGELFF. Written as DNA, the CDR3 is TGTGCCAGCAGCTTTAGGTGGCCGGCGGGAGGAGACACCGGGGAGCTGTTTTTT.